Presented here are 12 T cell receptor beta chains from one specimen sequenced in a study of blood T cell repertoires in COVID-19. Measured with immunoSEQ multiplex PCR; TCRdb has only the in-frame clones, and not every one. Altogether about 290,000 clones are present, approximately 86% being singletons, with the ten largest covering around 4.2%. The sequenced sample was peripheral blood. The receptors originated from a woman aged 45-59 years with active or convalescent COVID-19.

The V and J genes are TRBV27 and TRBJ1-1; D not resolved. With 7 bases removed from V and 2 bases from J, the gap between germline ends came to 11 bases. There are 13 residues in the CDR3. In germline, CDR1 is MNHEY, CDR2 SMNVEV (reference sequence). CDR3 residues: CASTGQTNTEAFF. Here the CDR3 DNA reads TGTGCCAGCACCGGCCAGACTAACACTGAAGCTTTCTTT.

The J gene is TRBJ2-6, the V gene TRBV14, with D uncertain. Germline lookup yields CDR1 SGHDN and CDR2 FVKESK. Trimming took 6 bases from V and 4 from J, leaving 16 bases between them. The CDR3 has 16 residues. CDR3: CASSHIAFSGANVLTF. The DNA for the CDR3 is TGTGCCAGCAGTCACATCGCCTTTTCCGGGGCCAACGTCCTGACTTTC.

The chain is built from TRBV6-2 or TRBV6-3 and TRBJ2-7; 7 nucleotides line up with TRBD1. V shed 6 bases, J shed 5 bases, and the junction held 13 bases outside the gene matches. CDR1 is MNHEY and CDR2 is SVGEGT in the germline V gene. This CDR3 spans 15 amino acids. Here the CDR3 DNA reads TGTGCCAGCAGCCCCCAGGGGGTCCCTTTCGACGAGCAGTACTTC. Translated, it gives CASSPQGVPFDEQYF.

J is TRBJ1-4 and V is TRBV5-1; TRBD1 is a possible D gene (6 bases). V lost 4 bases, J lost 7 bases, and 17 bases lay in between. The CDR3 is 15 residues long. Looked up from germline, CDR1 is SGHRS and CDR2 is YFSETQ. CDR3 DNA sequence: TGCGCCAGCAGCGCCGACAGGCCCCGGAGTGAAAAACTGTTTTTT. It yields the protein CASSADRPRSEKLFF.

This clone was seen just once. This rearrangement joins TRBV5-1 to TRBJ2-4; possibly TRBD2 for D (6 bases). V was pared by 3 bases and J by 5 bases, with 18 bases between. The CDR3 sequence is 16 residues long. CDR1 is SGHRS, CDR2 YFSETQ, per germline. The CDR3 reads CASSSRPRLDENIQYF. CDR3 nucleotide sequence: TGCGCCAGCAGCTCTAGACCACGACTAGATGAAAACATTCAGTACTTC.

The V gene is TRBV9, the J gene TRBJ2-7; D uncertain. Per germline, CDR1 SGDLS and CDR2 YYNGEE. V gave up 4 bases and J gave up 5 bases, with 22 bases separating them. The CDR3 length is 16 residues. CDR3 coding DNA: TGTGCCAGCAGCTCTCGACGGAACGTCGGCAGGAACGAGCAGTACTTC. Translation gives CASSSRRNVGRNEQYF.

The chain uses TRBV5-6 and TRBJ1-1; 9 nucleotides align to TRBD1. The trim removed 0 bases at V and 4 bases at J, leaving 7 bases unmatched. This CDR3 comprises 16 residues. Germline V lookup: CDR1 SGHDT, CDR2 YYEEEE. The CDR3 loop reads CASSLDRGRGVTEAFF. CDR3 in DNA: TGTGCCAGCAGCTTGGACAGGGGGCGAGGTGTCACTGAAGCTTTCTTT.

This clone was recorded once. The genes are TRBV21-1 and TRBJ2-7; TRBD1, the D gene given by the table, was not confirmed from the DNA. TRBV21-1 is labeled a pseudogene. This CDR3 region has 15 residues. CDR3 amino acids: CASSNPGAPSYEQYF. CDR3 nucleotide sequence: TGTGCCAGCAGCAATCCAGGGGCCCCATCCTACGAGCAGTACTTC.

The chain links TRBV30 to TRBJ2-2, with TRBD1 matching 8 bases. CDR3 length: 14 residues. Germline trimming cut 4 bases from V and 0 bases from J; bases unmatched to any gene: 1. Germline V lookup: CDR1 GTSNPN, CDR2 SVGIG (reference sequence). CDR3 bases: TGTGCCTGGACCAGGGGGCCGAACACCGGGGAGCTGTTTTTT. This gives the protein CAWTRGPNTGELFF.

This rearrangement joins TRBV7-6 to TRBJ2-1; 7 bases fit TRBD2. Germline CDR1 and CDR2: SGHVS and FNYEAQ. Unmatched junction bases numbered 10, after V lost 5 bases and J lost 3 bases. This CDR3 has 16 amino acids. The chain's CDR3 is CASSLTGAGLYNEQFF. CDR3 in DNA: TGTGCCAGCAGCCTCACCGGAGCGGGACTCTACAATGAGCAGTTCTTC.

This chain links TRBV5-1 with TRBJ1-3; 11 bases align to TRBD1. J was trimmed by 3 bases and V by 2 bases; bases with no gene match: 4. This CDR3 has 16 amino acids. Germline loops: CDR1 SGHRS, CDR2 YFSETQ. CDR3 amino acids: CASSFGQGAVGNTIYF. CDR3 nucleotides: TGCGCCAGCAGCTTCGGACAGGGGGCGGTTGGAAACACCATATATTTT.

V is TRBV6-5 and J is TRBJ2-5, with D unresolved. The CDR3 consists of 11 residues. V lost 6 bases and J lost 7, with 9 bases in between. Germline V gene sequence: CDR1 MNHEY, CDR2 SVGAGI. The CDR3 region has the DNA TGTGCCAGCAGGAACTCGAGGACCCAGTACTTC. Amino acids: CASRNSRTQYF.